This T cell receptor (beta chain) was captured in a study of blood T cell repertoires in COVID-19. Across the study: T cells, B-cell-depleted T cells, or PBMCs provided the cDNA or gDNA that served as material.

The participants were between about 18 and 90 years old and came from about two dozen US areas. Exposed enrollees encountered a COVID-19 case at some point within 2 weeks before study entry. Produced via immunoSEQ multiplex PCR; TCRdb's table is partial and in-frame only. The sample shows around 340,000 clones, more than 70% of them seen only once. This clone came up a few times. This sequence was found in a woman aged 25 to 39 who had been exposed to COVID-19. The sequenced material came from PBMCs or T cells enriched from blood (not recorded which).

The CDR3 nucleotides are TGCAGCGTTCAGCCCTCTTCCAGCGGTGGCTACACCTTC. Translating it yields CSVQPSSSGGYTF. This chain uses TRBV29-1 with TRBJ1-2; D is unresolved. Trimming stripped 5 bases from V and 7 bases from J, with 17 bases between. The CDR3 spans 13 residues. From germline, CDR1 is SQVTM and CDR2 ANQGSEA.